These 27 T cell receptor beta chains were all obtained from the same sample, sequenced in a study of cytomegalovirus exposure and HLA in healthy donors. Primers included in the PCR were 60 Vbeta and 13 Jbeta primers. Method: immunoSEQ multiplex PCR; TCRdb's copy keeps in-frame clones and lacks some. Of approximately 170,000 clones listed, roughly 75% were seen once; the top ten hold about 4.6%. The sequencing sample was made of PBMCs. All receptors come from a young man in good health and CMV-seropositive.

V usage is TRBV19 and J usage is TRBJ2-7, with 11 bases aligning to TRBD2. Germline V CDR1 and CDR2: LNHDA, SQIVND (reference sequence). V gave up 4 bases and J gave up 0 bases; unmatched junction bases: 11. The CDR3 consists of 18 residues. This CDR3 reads CASSTLLSSGGFSYEQYF. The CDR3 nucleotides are TGTGCCAGTAGTACTCTACTCTCTAGCGGGGGGTTCTCCTACGAGCAGTACTTC.

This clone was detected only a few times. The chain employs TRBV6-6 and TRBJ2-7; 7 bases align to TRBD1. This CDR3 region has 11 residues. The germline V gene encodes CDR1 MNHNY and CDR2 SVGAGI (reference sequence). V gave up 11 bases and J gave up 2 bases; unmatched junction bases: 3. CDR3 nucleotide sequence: TGTGCCTCCCAGGGGGCCTACGAGCAGTACTTC. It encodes CASQGAYEQYF.

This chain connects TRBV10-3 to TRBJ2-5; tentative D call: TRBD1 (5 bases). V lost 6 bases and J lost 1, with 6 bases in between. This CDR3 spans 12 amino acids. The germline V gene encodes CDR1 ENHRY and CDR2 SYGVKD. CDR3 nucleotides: TGTGCCATCAGGACAGCCCAAGAGACCCAGTACTTC. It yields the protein CAIRTAQETQYF.

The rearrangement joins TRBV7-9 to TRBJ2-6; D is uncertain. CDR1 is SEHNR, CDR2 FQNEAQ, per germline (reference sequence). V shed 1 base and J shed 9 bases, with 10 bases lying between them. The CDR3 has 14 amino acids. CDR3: CASSLGAGDNVLTF. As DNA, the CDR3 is TGTGCCAGCAGCTTAGGGGCCGGTGACAACGTCCTGACTTTC.

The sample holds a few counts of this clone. CDR3 in amino acids: CASSFMDSGVQETQYF. CDR3 sequence (DNA): TGTGCCAGCAGCTTCATGGATAGCGGAGTCCAAGAGACCCAGTACTTC. This chain connects TRBV11-1 to TRBJ2-5, with D perhaps matching TRBD2 (6 bases). This CDR3 is 16 amino acids long. Trimming removed 3 bases from V and 1 base from J, with 15 bases in between. The germline CDR1 and CDR2 sequences are SGHAT and FQDESV (reference sequence).

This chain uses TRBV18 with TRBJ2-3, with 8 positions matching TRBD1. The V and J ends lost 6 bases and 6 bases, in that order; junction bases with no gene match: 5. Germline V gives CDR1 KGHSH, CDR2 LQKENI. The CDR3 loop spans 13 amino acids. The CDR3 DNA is TGTGCCAGCTCCCCGGACAGGGCGGATACGCAGTATTTT. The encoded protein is CASSPDRADTQYF.

This CDR3 is CASSPPIGGGTEAFF. The CDR3 nucleotides read TGTGCCAGCTCACCACCGATAGGGGGGGGGACTGAAGCTTTCTTT. This sequence joins TRBV18 and TRBJ1-1; D possibly corresponds to TRBD1 (6 bases). CDR3 length: 15 residues. V gave up 0 bases and J gave up 5 bases, with 13 bases separating them. Per germline, CDR1 KGHSH and CDR2 LQKENI.

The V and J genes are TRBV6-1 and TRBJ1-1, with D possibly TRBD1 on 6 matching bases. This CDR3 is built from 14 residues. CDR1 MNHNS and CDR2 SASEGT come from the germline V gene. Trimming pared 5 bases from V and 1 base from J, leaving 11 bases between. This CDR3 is CASSLGHENTEAFF. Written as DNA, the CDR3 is TGTGCCAGCAGTCTGGGACACGAGAACACTGAAGCTTTCTTT.

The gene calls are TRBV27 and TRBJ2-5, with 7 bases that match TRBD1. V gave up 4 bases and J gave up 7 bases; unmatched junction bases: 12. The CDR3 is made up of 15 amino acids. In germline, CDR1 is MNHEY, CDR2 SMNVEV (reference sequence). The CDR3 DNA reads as TGTGCCAGCAGTTCCCTGACACAGGGGTCCAGGACCCAGTACTTC. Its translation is CASSSLTQGSRTQYF.

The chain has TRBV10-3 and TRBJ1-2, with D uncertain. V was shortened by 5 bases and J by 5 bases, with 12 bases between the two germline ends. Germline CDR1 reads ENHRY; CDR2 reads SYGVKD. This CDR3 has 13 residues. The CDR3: CAISRPGDYGYTF. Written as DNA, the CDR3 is TGTGCCATCAGTCGGCCAGGCGATTATGGCTACACCTTC.

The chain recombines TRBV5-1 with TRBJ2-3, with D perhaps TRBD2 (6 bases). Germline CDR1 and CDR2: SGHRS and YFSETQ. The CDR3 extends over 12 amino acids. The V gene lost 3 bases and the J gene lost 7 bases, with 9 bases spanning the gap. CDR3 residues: CASSWDFYTQYF. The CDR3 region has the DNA TGCGCCAGCAGCTGGGACTTCTATACGCAGTATTTT.

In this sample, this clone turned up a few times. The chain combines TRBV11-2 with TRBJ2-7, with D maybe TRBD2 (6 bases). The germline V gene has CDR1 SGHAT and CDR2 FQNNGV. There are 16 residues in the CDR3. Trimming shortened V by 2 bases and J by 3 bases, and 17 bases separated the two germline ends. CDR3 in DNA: TGTGCCAGCAGCTTAAGGGCCCCGGGACTCCACTACGAGCAGTACTTC. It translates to CASSLRAPGLHYEQYF.

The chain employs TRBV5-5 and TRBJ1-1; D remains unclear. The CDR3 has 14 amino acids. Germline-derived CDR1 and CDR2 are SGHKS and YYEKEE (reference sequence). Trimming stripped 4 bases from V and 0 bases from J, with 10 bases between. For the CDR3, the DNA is TGTGCCAGCAGCGTCGCTCAGGTGAACACTGAAGCTTTCTTT. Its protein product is CASSVAQVNTEAFF.

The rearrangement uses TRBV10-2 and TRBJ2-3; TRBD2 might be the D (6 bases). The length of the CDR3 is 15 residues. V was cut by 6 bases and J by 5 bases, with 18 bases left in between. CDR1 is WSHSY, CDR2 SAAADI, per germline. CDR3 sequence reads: CASSSGEIAVDTQYF. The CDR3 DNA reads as TGCGCCAGCAGCTCGGGGGAGATTGCCGTAGATACGCAGTATTTT.

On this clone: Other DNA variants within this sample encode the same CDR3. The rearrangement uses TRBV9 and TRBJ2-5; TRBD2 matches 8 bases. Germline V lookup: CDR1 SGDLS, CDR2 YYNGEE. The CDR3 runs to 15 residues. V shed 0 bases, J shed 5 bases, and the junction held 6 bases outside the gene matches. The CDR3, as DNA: TGTGCCAGCAGCGTAGCAGCGGGAGTAGGGGAGACCCAGTACTTC. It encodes CASSVAAGVGETQYF.

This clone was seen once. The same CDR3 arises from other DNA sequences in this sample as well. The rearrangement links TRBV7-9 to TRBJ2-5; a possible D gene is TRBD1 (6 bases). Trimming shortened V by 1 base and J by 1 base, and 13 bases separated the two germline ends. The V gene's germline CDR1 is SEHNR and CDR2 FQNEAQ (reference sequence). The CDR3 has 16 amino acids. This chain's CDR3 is CASSLGPGHIQETQYF. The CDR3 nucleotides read TGTGCCAGCAGCTTAGGACCGGGACACATCCAAGAGACCCAGTACTTC.

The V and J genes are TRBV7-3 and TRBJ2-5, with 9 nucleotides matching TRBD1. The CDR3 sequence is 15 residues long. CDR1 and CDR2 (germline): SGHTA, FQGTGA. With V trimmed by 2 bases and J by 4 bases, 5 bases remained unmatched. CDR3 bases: TGTGCCAGCAGCTTAGGGGGACAGGGTGGAGAGACCCAGTACTTC. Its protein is CASSLGGQGGETQYF.

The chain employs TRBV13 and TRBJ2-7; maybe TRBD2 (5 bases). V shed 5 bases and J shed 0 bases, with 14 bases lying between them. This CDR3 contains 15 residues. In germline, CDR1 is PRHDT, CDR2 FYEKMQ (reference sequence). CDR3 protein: CASSAPGDYSYEQYF. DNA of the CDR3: TGTGCCAGCAGCGCCCCCGGGGATTACTCCTACGAGCAGTACTTC.

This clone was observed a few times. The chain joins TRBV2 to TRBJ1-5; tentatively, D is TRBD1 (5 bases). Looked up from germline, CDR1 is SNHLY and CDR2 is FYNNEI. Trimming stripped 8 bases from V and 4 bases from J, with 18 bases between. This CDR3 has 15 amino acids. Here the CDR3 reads CASQWTTAFNQPQHF. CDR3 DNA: TGTGCCAGCCAATGGACGACAGCGTTTAATCAGCCCCAGCATTTT.

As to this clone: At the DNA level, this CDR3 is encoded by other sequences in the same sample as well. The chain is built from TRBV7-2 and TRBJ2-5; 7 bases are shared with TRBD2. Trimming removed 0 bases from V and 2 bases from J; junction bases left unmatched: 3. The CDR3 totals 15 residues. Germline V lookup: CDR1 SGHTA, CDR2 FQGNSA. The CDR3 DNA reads TGTGCCAGCAGCTTAGCAGCGGGGCCGCAAGAGACCCAGTACTTC. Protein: CASSLAAGPQETQYF.

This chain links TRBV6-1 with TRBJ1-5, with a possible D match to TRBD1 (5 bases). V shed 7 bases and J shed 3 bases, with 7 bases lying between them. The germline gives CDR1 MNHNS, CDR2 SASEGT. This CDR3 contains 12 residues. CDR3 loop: CASTGFNQPQHF. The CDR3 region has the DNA TGTGCCAGCACAGGGTTCAATCAGCCCCAGCATTTT.

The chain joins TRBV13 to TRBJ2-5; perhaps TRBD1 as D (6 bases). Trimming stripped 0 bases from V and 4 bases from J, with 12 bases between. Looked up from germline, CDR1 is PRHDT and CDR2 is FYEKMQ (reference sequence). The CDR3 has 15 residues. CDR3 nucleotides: TGTGCCAGCAGCTTAGGACAGGGAATAGGAGAGACCCAGTACTTC. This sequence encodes CASSLGQGIGETQYF.

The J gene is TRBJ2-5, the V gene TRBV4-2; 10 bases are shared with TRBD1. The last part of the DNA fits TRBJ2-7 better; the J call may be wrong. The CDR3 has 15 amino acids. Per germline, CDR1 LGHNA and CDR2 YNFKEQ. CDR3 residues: CASSQTWDRGYEQYF. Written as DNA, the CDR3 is TGTGCCAGCAGCCAAACTTGGGACAGGGGATACGAGCAGTACTTC.

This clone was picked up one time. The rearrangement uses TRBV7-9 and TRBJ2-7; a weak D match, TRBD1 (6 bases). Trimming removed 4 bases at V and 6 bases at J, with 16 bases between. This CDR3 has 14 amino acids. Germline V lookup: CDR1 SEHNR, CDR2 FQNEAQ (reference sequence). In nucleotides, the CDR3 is TGTGCCAGCAGCTGGACAGAGGGCGGAGGCGAGCAGTACTTC. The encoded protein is CASSWTEGGGEQYF. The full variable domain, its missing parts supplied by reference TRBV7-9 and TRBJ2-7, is DTGVSQNPRHKITKRGQNVTFRCDPISEHNRLYWYRQTLGQGPEFLTYFQNEAQLEKSRLLSDRFSAERPKGSFSTLEIQRTEQGDSAMYLCASSWTEGGGEQYFGPGTRLTVT.

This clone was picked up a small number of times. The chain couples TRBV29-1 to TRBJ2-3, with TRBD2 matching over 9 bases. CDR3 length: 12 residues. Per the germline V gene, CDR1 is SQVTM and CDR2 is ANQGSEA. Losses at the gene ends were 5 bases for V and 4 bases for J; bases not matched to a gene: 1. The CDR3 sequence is CSVSGGSDTQYF. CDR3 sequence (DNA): TGCAGCGTTAGCGGGGGGTCAGATACGCAGTATTTT.

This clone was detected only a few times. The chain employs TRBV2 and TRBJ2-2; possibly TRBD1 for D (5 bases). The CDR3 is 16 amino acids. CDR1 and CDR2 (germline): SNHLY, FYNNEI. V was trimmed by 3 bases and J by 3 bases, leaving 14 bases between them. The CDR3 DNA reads TGTGCCAGCAGTGATGAAGGGCAGGGATACACCGGGGAGCTGTTTTTT. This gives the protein CASSDEGQGYTGELFF.

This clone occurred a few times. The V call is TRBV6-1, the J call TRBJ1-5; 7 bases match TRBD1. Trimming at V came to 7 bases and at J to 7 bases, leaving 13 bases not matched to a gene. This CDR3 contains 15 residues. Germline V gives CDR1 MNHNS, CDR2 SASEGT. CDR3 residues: CASTTLVTGRQPQHF. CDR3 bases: TGTGCCAGCACGACGCTTGTGACAGGGCGGCAGCCCCAGCATTTT.